The next 16 T cell receptor beta chains were all read from a single sample in a study of blood T cell repertoires in COVID-19. Sequencing was performed with immunoSEQ multiplex PCR; in TCRdb, only in-frame clones are kept and a portion is missing. The data contain some 25,000 clones, approximately 82% of them singletons. The specimen sequenced was peripheral blood. The receptors were sampled from a human donor in a cohort sampled during active COVID-19.

This rearrangement joins TRBV3-1 (or the pseudogene TRBV3-2) to TRBJ2-5, with 7 bases aligning to TRBD2. The CDR3 runs 16 residues. The germline V gene has CDR1 LGHDT and CDR2 YNNKEL (reference sequence). With 3 bases clipped from V and 4 bases from J, the junction kept 11 bases outside the gene matches. This chain's CDR3 is CASSQRAGEGVETQYF. In nucleotides, the CDR3 is TGTGCCAGCAGCCAGAGGGCGGGAGAGGGTGTAGAGACCCAGTACTTC.

This sequence joins TRBV24-1 and TRBJ2-1, with 9 bases lining up with TRBD2. From germline, CDR1 is KGHDR and CDR2 SFDVKD. The V gene end was trimmed by 3 bases and the J gene end by 5 bases; junction bases not matched to a gene: 7. The CDR3 consists of 16 residues. The CDR3 bases are TGTGCCACCAGTGATACTGGGACTAGCAGAAACAATGAGCAGTTCTTC. Protein product: CATSDTGTSRNNEQFF.

This clone has a single count. This chain joins TRBV6-2 or TRBV6-3 and TRBJ1-2, with D unclear. V was trimmed by 0 bases and J by 6 bases, leaving 11 bases between them. Per the germline V gene, CDR1 is MNHEY and CDR2 is SVGEGT. The CDR3 sequence is 14 residues long. The CDR3 sequence: CASSYSSGVDGYTF. CDR3 coding DNA: TGTGCCAGCAGTTACTCATCCGGGGTAGATGGCTACACCTTC.

The chain has TRBV19 and TRBJ1-1; D gene ambiguous. The CDR3 length is 16 residues. Germline CDR1 LNHDA, CDR2 SQIVND (reference sequence). The ends were cut back, 3 bases at V and 3 bases at J, with 17 bases in the middle. The CDR3 loop reads CASSIPPGRPDTEAFF. The CDR3 DNA follows: TGTGCCAGTAGTATTCCCCCCGGCAGGCCTGACACTGAAGCTTTCTTT.

The chain recombines TRBV6-5 with TRBJ2-5, with 8 bases that match TRBD2. The V gene end was trimmed by 6 bases and the J gene end by 4 bases; junction bases not matched to a gene: 7. Germline V gene sequence: CDR1 MNHEY, CDR2 SVGAGI. The CDR3 extends over 14 amino acids. CDR3 protein: CASSPLAGGETQYF. In DNA form, the CDR3 reads TGTGCCAGCAGCCCGCTAGCGGGCGGAGAGACCCAGTACTTC.

The chain combines TRBV19 with TRBJ1-5; 7 bases agree with TRBD1. V was clipped by 4 bases and J by 3 bases; unmatched bases: 9. The CDR3 is 16 amino acids. CDR1 is LNHDA and CDR2 is SQIVND in the germline V gene (reference sequence). The CDR3 region has the DNA TGTGCCAGTAGTAGAACCGGGACAGTAGTCAATCAGCCCCAGCATTTT. Translating gives CASSRTGTVVNQPQHF.

This chain uses TRBV2 with TRBJ2-1, with 10 bases lining up with TRBD2. Germline V gene sequence: CDR1 SNHLY, CDR2 FYNNEI. CDR3 size: 18 residues. With 4 bases clipped from V and 7 bases from J, the junction kept 16 bases outside the gene matches. The CDR3 nucleotides are TGTGCCAGCAGTGTGGCTAGCGGGAGTAGAGTGTTCCGAAATGAGCAGTTCTTC. It is translated as CASSVASGSRVFRNEQFF. Looking up the rest from reference TRBV2 and TRBJ2-1 gives the full variable domain: EPEVTQTPSHQVTQMGQEVILRCVPISNHLYFYWYRQILGQKVEFLVSFYNNEISEKSEIFDDQFSVERPDGSNFTLKIRSTKLEDSAMYFCASSVASGSRVFRNEQFFGPGTRLTVL.

The chain uses TRBV29-1 and TRBJ2-7, with D maybe TRBD2 (6 bases). V shed 6 bases and J shed 0 bases, with 30 bases lying between them. The CDR3 spans 19 residues. The germline V gene encodes CDR1 SQVTM and CDR2 ANQGSEA. The CDR3 region is CSVPPRRGGTTSISYEQYF. Written as DNA, the CDR3 is TGCAGCGTCCCCCCTAGAAGAGGAGGGACGACCTCCATCTCCTACGAGCAGTACTTC.

This rearrangement joins TRBV3-1 (or the pseudogene TRBV3-2) to TRBJ2-1; D unclear. Between the trimmed V and J ends, which lost 2 bases and 2 bases, there was a span of 13 bases. Germline V lookup: CDR1 LGHDT, CDR2 YNNKEL (reference sequence). The CDR3 spans 16 residues. CDR3: CASSQRSRLPYNEQFF. DNA for the CDR3: TGTGCCAGCAGCCAACGGAGTCGGCTCCCCTACAATGAGCAGTTCTTC.

The V and J genes are TRBV7-9 and TRBJ2-7; TRBD2 might be the D (7 bases). There are 13 residues in the CDR3. In germline, CDR1 is SEHNR, CDR2 FQNEAQ (reference sequence). Trimming took 5 bases from V and 2 from J, leaving 10 bases between them. The CDR3: CASSPGGPYEQYF. In DNA form, the CDR3 reads TGTGCCAGCAGCCCCGGGGGGCCCTACGAGCAGTACTTC.

The chain carries TRBV18 and TRBJ2-6; 8 bases agree with TRBD1. Unmatched junction bases numbered 4, after V lost 6 bases and J lost 0 bases. CDR3 length: 16 amino acids. Germline CDR1 KGHSH, CDR2 LQKENI. Here the CDR3 reads CASSEQGDSGANVLTF. The CDR3 DNA reads TGTGCCAGCTCGGAACAGGGGGACTCTGGGGCCAACGTCCTGACTTTC. Based on the CDR3 plus reference TRBV18 and TRBJ2-6, the full variable domain is NAGVMQNPRHLVRRRGQEARLRCSPMKGHSHVYWYRQLPEEGLKFMVYLQKENIIDESGMPKERFSAEFPKEGPSILRIQQVVRGDSAAYFCASSEQGDSGANVLTFGAGSRLTVL.

The chain couples TRBV27 to TRBJ1-6; D gene uncertain. Trimming removed 6 bases from V and 6 bases from J, with 21 bases in between. This CDR3 contains 17 residues. Germline-derived CDR1 and CDR2 are MNHEY and SMNVEV (reference sequence). The CDR3 is CASSPKQRGEVNSPLHF. The CDR3, as DNA: TGTGCCAGCAGCCCGAAACAACGAGGAGAGGTTAATTCACCCCTCCACTTT.

This chain links TRBV27 with TRBJ2-1; 7 nucleotides line up with TRBD2. The CDR3 contains 14 residues. Germline V gives CDR1 MNHEY, CDR2 SMNVEV (reference sequence). Trimming at V came to 10 bases and at J to 5 bases, leaving 11 bases not matched to a gene. For the CDR3, the DNA is TGTGCCACCTCTAGCGCCCGGGGGGACAATGAGCAGTTCTTC. Encoded protein: CATSSARGDNEQFF.

This rearrangement joins TRBV28 to TRBJ2-7; a possible D gene is TRBD1 (5 bases). V was pared by 5 bases and J by 2 bases, with 13 bases between. Germline CDR1 MDHEN, CDR2 SYDVKM. The length of the CDR3 is 14 residues. CDR3 residues: CASSPPQGTYEQYF. The CDR3 DNA is TGTGCCAGCAGTCCCCCCCAGGGAACCTACGAGCAGTACTTC.

This clone was recorded a few times. V usage is TRBV6-2 or TRBV6-3 and J usage is TRBJ2-7, with D tentatively TRBD1 (6 bases). Germline lookup yields CDR1 MNHEY and CDR2 SVGEGT. V lost 1 base and J 1 base, leaving 8 bases between the germline ends. CDR3 size: 14 residues. Here the CDR3 reads CASSYFGQSYEQYF. The CDR3 nucleotides read TGTGCCAGCAGTTACTTCGGACAGTCCTACGAGCAGTACTTC.

V gene TRBV6-2 or TRBV6-3 combines with J gene TRBJ1-2; weak D call: TRBD1 (5 bases). The CDR3 length is 13 residues. Trimming pared 4 bases from V and 7 bases from J, leaving 13 bases between. Germline lookup yields CDR1 MNHEY and CDR2 SVGEGT. CDR3 coding DNA: TGTGCCAGCAGTTCCGCAGGGCCCCGTGGCTACACCTTC. Protein: CASSSAGPRGYTF.